The TCR beta chain under discussion was sequenced for a study of sequential checkpoint blockade in melanoma. In the study overall: Arm A got nivolumab then ipilimumab; arm B the reverse, 1:1. After both sequences, patients received maintenance nivolumab.

The CDR3 totals 16 residues. Germline V gene sequence: CDR1 SGHTA, CDR2 FQGNSA. Between the trimmed V and J ends, which lost 1 base and 3 bases, there was a span of 12 bases. Only in-frame clones appear in the TCRdb table, and some are missing; sequencing was by immunoSEQ multiplex PCR. Among about 4,700 clones listed, 75% were seen once. The sample's treatment: randomized to nivolumab then ipilimumab (arm A) or the reverse (arm B). Patients had received no earlier DNA-damaging chemotherapy. From thawed PBMCs, live CD3+CD8+ cells negative for CD19 and CD56 were sorted. The clonotype originates from a human patient with melanoma. Some clones in this sample may be carry-over from other donors' samples. The sample in question was CD8+ T cells sorted from blood (inferred from file names), obtained from a patient given nivolumab and ipilimumab in sequence. The chain recombines TRBV7-2 with TRBJ2-2; D is uncertain. The CDR3 region has the DNA TGTGCCAGCAGCTTAGATGCGGCCTCGGACACCGGGGAGCTGTTTTTT. Translating it yields CASSLDAASDTGELFF. Supplemented by reference TRBV7-2 and TRBJ2-2, the full variable domain reads GAGVSQSPSNKVTEKGKDVELRCDPISGHTALYWYRQSLGQGLEFLIYFQGNSAPDKSGLPSDRFSAERTGGSVSTLTIQRTQQEDSAVYLCASSLDAASDTGELFFGEGSRLTVL.